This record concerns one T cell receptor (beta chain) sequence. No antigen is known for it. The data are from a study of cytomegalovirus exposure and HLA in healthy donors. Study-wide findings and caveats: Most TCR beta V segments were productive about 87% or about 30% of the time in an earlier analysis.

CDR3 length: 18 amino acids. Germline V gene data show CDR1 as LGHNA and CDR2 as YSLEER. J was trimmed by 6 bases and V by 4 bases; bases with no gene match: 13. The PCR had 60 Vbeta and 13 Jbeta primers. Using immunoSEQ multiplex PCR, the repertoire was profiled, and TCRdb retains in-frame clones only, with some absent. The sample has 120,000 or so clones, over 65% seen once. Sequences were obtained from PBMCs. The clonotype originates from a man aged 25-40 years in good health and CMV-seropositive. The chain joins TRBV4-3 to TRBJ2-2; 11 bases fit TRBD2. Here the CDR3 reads CASSPAPRLAGLAGELFF. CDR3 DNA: TGCGCCAGCAGCCCAGCCCCCAGACTAGCGGGGCTCGCCGGGGAGCTGTTTTTT.